Given below is one T cell receptor beta chain in context. CDR1 and CDR2 (germline): ENHRY, SYGVKD. This CDR3 contains 15 residues. V was trimmed by 7 bases and J by 0 bases, leaving 14 bases between them. Generated by immunoSEQ multiplex PCR, the TCRdb table keeps only in-frame clones and is missing some. The sample shows approximately 40,000 clones, about three quarters of them seen only once. These data belong to a study of memory CD4+ T cells and cytomegalovirus serostatus. Single viable CD3+CD4+CD8-CD45RO+ cells were sorted as the memory CD4+ T cells. After thawing, CD4+ T cells were positively selected.

This sequence was found in an adult in good health and CMV-seronegative. The chain has TRBV10-3 and TRBJ2-3; possibly TRBD2 for D (6 bases). Input material: memory CD4+ T cells from blood. CDR3 in amino acids: CAIKGGETSTDTQYF. CDR3 bases: TGTGCCATCAAAGGCGGGGAGACTAGCACAGATACGCAGTATTTT.